This T cell receptor (beta chain) was identified during a study of T cells after yellow fever vaccination (dated by TCRdb to between 2017 and 2020). General notes on the study: The SMART-Seq v4 Ultra Low Input RNA kit was used to prepare libraries from fractions with low cell numbers. To follow T-cell clones before and after both primary and booster YFV17D yellow fever vaccination, bulk TCR alpha and beta repertoires underwent longitudinal sequencing. Two healthy male donors, one aged 18 to 29 and one aged 30 to 40 years, made up the cohort. Bulk PBMC replicates and cell subsets were isolated from blood drawn at multiple timepoints before and after both primary and secondary immunization.

Sequences SGDLS (CDR1) and YYNGEE (CDR2) are obtained from the germline V gene. The CDR3 measures 15 amino acids from cysteine to phenylalanine. Only the CDR3 DNA is retained, 45 bases long and in frame from the first base. The junction shows trimming of 0 bases on V and 7 bases on J, and the gene matches do not reach 9 bases of it. TCR cDNA was synthesized by 5'RACE template switching, through which a universal primer site and unique molecular identifiers were introduced. Priming for cDNA synthesis came from both the TCR alpha and TCR beta constant segments. Library amplification used two PCR steps, and the second PCR step added sample barcodes and sequencing adapters. Sequencing of libraries was performed on Illumina HiSeq 2500 (2x100 bp) or NovaSeq (2x150 bp). The source study handled its data this way. MIGEC was used to demultiplex reads and collapse the reads into UMI consensus sequences, and MiXCR was used for V(D)J alignment. Clonotypes responding to the vaccine were identified with edgeR on replicate PBMC samples, with the criteria of FDR below 0.01 and a log2 fold change above 5 up to day 15. CD4 or CD8 identity was assigned to each bulk clonotype according to whether the clonotype was present at higher abundance in the sequenced CD4 repertoire or the sequenced CD8 repertoire. Using fastp at Q25 and MiXCR, TCRdb reprocessed the public reads and kept productive beta chains. For every CDR3 protein sequence, its rows merge into one entry that carries the most common genes and DNA. These V and J calls rely on TCRdb rather than the paper's analysis. The sample records some 73,000 distinct CDR3 sequences, 7.7% of which are singletons. 41% of the sample comes from the top ten.

General findings and caveats noted by the study authors: After the booster, most of the clones that had expanded following primary vaccination were detected again (just under 97% of CD4 and around 90% of CD8), which suggests that memory was broadly maintained. A small share of clonotypes occurred in both CD4 and CD8 compartments, likely arising from convergent recombination. Only a couple of donors were included in the study, so the extent to which the findings can be generalized is limited. Compared with the primary T-cell response, the secondary T-cell response was faster but weaker, reaching its peak on day 5 rather than on day 15. FACS-sorted repertoires could contain abundant contaminating clonotypes from the bulk population, so computational filtering was required.

On this clonotype: It has no known antigen specificity. One base away there is no much larger clone; base qualities are not given.

The intended sense of this specimen's treatment or condition label: live attenuated yellow fever vaccine strain. A standard Ficoll-Paque protocol was used to isolate PBMCs from peripheral blood. CD4 and CD8 T-cell fractions were isolated with Dynabeads CD4 and CD8 positive selection kits. RNA was extracted with TriZol from bulk PBMCs, CD4 and CD8 fractions, and dextramer-positive and dextramer-negative fractions. Sequencing was performed on CD8+ T cells sorted from PBMCs, taken on the day of the yellow fever booster vaccination. The rearranged segments are TRBV9 and TRBJ2-7, with TRBD2 identical over 8 junction bases. This clonotype was obtained from a man aged 25-45 years who received the YFV17D yellow fever vaccine. The DNA sequence is TGTGCCAGCAGCGTAGTCCAGCGGGAGCATGGGGAGCAGTACTTC. Protein translation: CASSVVQREHGEQYF.